One T cell receptor beta chain is described in this entry. This clone was counted at least ten times. Its antigen remains unidentified. Nothing much larger sits one base from this clone, and base qualities are not available. From the germline V gene, CDR1 is SGHDN and CDR2 is FVKESK. The CDR3 has 14 amino acids, counting the end cysteine and phenylalanine. This entry keeps only the CDR3 DNA: 42 bases, framed from base 1. V loses 0 bases of germline sequence and J loses 8 bases, and the interval between the two ends is 13 bases. This record belongs to a study of T cells after posttransplantation cyclophosphamide (dated by TCRdb to the mid-2010s). About the full investigation: Using TRB sequencing, the study followed how the T cell repertoire rebuilt after myeloablative bone marrow transplantation with posttransplantation cyclophosphamide given as GVHD prophylaxis. Antigen receptor sequencing covered samples from roughly 35 PTCy-treated patients and 16 of their related bone marrow donors. Blood from all 35 or so PTCy patients with 1-year posttransplant specimens was subjected to TRB sequencing. In 3 patients, TRB sequencing was also performed on up to about 3 more blood samples taken 2 to 5.2 years after transplant, and in several patients, pretransplant blood was also TRB-sequenced. Because TRA and TRB clonality correlated tightly in about ten samples, the subsequent TCR analyses were limited to TRB only. Public TRB sequences were searched against a database of over 3,500 sequences associated with responses to pathogens, tumor antigens, self-antigens and alloantigens.

Genomic DNA was used for TRB sequencing, which was performed with the immunoSEQ assay at survey resolution or with the hsTCRB kit. The study's own analysis went as follows. The immunoSEQ software handled the initial read processing, while the LymphoSeq R package was used for the repertoire analyses. Clonality was calculated as 1 minus normalized Shannon entropy, and the Gini coefficient was also calculated for each TRB dataset. Phenotypes of unsorted samples were inferred by mapping TRB sequences from sorted subsets of the recipient or donor onto unsorted samples of the same recipient. Here the immuneACCESS table is served through TCRdb, limited to in-frame sequences with V and J called. Missing clones are a known gap in these copies; in checked studies unresolved V genes cover under half, and the rest lacks a known reason. V, J and clone size are those of that table, while D and trimming were read from the DNA. This sample was tabulated with almost 35,000 clones, among which there are no singletons. The ten largest clones take up under 7% of the sample.

General findings and caveats noted by the study authors: Donor-recipient similarity was low at 1-2 months but rose over the first year, and later blood repertoires were often dominated by donor CD8+ memory clones. The TRB repertoires of T cells infiltrating skin or the GI tract showed only limited overlap with the TRB repertoires found in blood. Across the 45 to 55 patients, TRB clonality was highly associated with recipient CMV seropositivity and CMV reactivation, and diversity with PTCy was similar to that in the CNI/methotrexate controls.

On the day of marrow donation, related bone marrow donors gave peripheral blood samples. Peripheral blood and bone marrow mononuclear cells were isolated by Ficoll-Hypaque density centrifugation and were cryopreserved. The receptor was isolated from a woman aged 45-65 years in good health and a related stem cell transplant donor. Sequences were obtained from PBMCs. Recombination linked TRBV14 to TRBJ1-1, with the D gene too uncertain to name. At the DNA level, the sequence is TGTGCCAGCAGCCAAGAATCTCCCGCGGTAGAAGCTTTCTTT. Its protein reads: CASSQESPAVEAFF.